Following are 23 T cell receptor beta chains from one sample sequenced in a study of cytomegalovirus exposure and HLA in healthy donors. The PCR ran on 60 Vbeta and 13 Jbeta primers. Clones were read by immunoSEQ multiplex PCR, and TCRdb kept only the in-frame ones, dropping some. The sample table sets out around 64,000 clones. Sequencing was carried out using PBMCs. These receptors were taken from a female donor in good health and CMV-seropositive.

The rearrangement links TRBV4-2 to TRBJ2-3, with 11 bases aligning to TRBD2. The CDR3 totals 18 residues. The germline gives CDR1 LGHNA, CDR2 YNFKEQ. V was pared by 0 bases and J by 3 bases, with 8 bases of the junction left unmatched. The CDR3 spells CASSQEGSGGALTDTQYF. DNA of the CDR3: TGTGCCAGCAGCCAAGAAGGTAGCGGGGGGGCCTTAACAGATACGCAGTATTTT.

CDR3 in amino acids: CASSMDRGRSEAFF. CDR3 nucleotides: TGTGCCAGTAGTATGGACAGGGGGAGGTCTGAAGCTTTCTTT. The V and J genes are TRBV19 and TRBJ1-1, with 10 bases that match TRBD1. This CDR3 comprises 14 residues. Germline assignment: CDR1 LNHDA and CDR2 SQIVND (reference sequence). With V trimmed by 3 bases and J by 6 bases, 4 bases remained unmatched.

With respect to this clone: Other DNA sequences from this sample encode an identical CDR3 as well. The CDR3 DNA follows: TGTGCCTGGAGTCCCGGGGCCTACGAGCAGTACTTC. Residues: CAWSPGAYEQYF. The rearrangement joins TRBV30 to TRBJ2-7, with D possibly being TRBD2 (5 bases). Trimming left V 2 bases short and J 2 bases short, with 7 bases between. From germline, CDR1 is GTSNPN and CDR2 SVGIG (reference sequence). The CDR3 consists of 12 residues.

The rearrangement uses TRBV27 and TRBJ1-1, with D tentatively TRBD1 (5 bases). Per germline, CDR1 MNHEY and CDR2 SMNVEV (reference sequence). V was trimmed by 5 bases and J by 5 bases, leaving 24 bases between them. The CDR3 extends over 17 amino acids. The CDR3 protein is CASSRREGLAAGTEAFF. CDR3 DNA: TGTGCCAGCAGTCGTCGGGAGGGGTTGGCTGCTGGGACTGAAGCTTTCTTT.

The J gene is TRBJ1-1, the V gene TRBV4-1; TRBD1 is a possible D gene (6 bases). This CDR3 is 15 amino acids long. Trimming stripped 0 bases from V and 9 bases from J, with 17 bases between. Germline CDR1 reads MGHRA; CDR2 reads YSYEKL. The CDR3 nucleotides read TGCGCCAGCAGCCAAGAGCCATGGCAGACAGGCAAAGCTTTCTTT. Translating it yields CASSQEPWQTGKAFF.

The chain recombines TRBV10-3 with TRBJ1-5, with 9 bases lining up with TRBD1. Trimming removed 0 bases from V and 3 bases from J; junction bases left unmatched: 3. The CDR3 is made up of 16 amino acids. Per the germline V gene, CDR1 is ENHRY and CDR2 is SYGVKD. The CDR3 nucleotides are TGTGCCATCAGTGAGTCGGGACAGGGATTCAATCAGCCCCAGCATTTT. Translated: CAISESGQGFNQPQHF.

The chain uses TRBV2 and TRBJ2-7; D is possibly TRBD1 (5 bases). The CDR3 runs to 13 residues. Germline lookup yields CDR1 SNHLY and CDR2 FYNNEI. V gave up 7 bases and J gave up 7 bases, with 17 bases separating them. CDR3 sequence: CASISIQEKEQYF. The DNA for the CDR3 is TGTGCCAGCATATCGATACAGGAGAAAGAGCAGTACTTC.

V is TRBV14 and J is TRBJ2-1; 10 nucleotides agree with TRBD2. V dropped 4 bases and J dropped 8; count of bases not matched to a gene: 11. Looked up from germline, CDR1 is SGHDN and CDR2 is FVKESK. This CDR3 spans 16 amino acids. The CDR3, as DNA: TGTGCCAGCAGCCCGAGGGTAGGACTAGCGGTAGATGAGCAGTTCTTC. Its protein product is CASSPRVGLAVDEQFF.

The chain joins TRBV7-9 to TRBJ1-1, with TRBD1 as a possible D gene (5 bases). The germline V and J ends were trimmed by 5 bases and 1 base, with 14 bases remaining between them. Germline-derived CDR1 and CDR2 are SEHNR and FQNEAQ (reference sequence). This CDR3 has 15 amino acids. The CDR3 DNA reads TGTGCCAGCAGCCCACCCCGCGGGACGAACACTGAAGCTTTCTTT. The encoded protein is CASSPPRGTNTEAFF.

The gene calls are TRBV28 and TRBJ2-1; 9 bases are shared with TRBD1. The germline V gene has CDR1 MDHEN and CDR2 SYDVKM. Trimming removed 6 bases from V and 5 bases from J; junction bases left unmatched: 11. The CDR3 is 16 amino acids. CDR3 in DNA: TGTGCCAGCAGGCCTCTTCGGGGACAGGGCAACAATGAGCAGTTCTTC. Translating it yields CASRPLRGQGNNEQFF.

The rearrangement links TRBV13 to TRBJ2-1; the match to TRBD1 covers 10 bases. With V trimmed by 5 bases and J by 7 bases, 5 bases remained unmatched. The CDR3 is made up of 14 amino acids. The germline gives CDR1 PRHDT, CDR2 FYEKMQ (reference sequence). In DNA form, the CDR3 reads TGTGCCAGCAGCCCCCGGACAGGGGGAAATGAGCAGTTCTTC. This gives the protein CASSPRTGGNEQFF.

This chain links TRBV5-1 with TRBJ2-1; TRBD1 matches at 8 bases. The trim removed 0 bases at V and 6 bases at J, leaving 5 bases unmatched. The germline V gene has CDR1 SGHRS and CDR2 YFSETQ. The CDR3 spans 15 residues. The CDR3 reads CASSLAGGQANEQFF. CDR3 bases: TGCGCCAGCAGCTTGGCCGGGGGACAGGCCAATGAGCAGTTCTTC.

CDR3 sequence (DNA): TGTGCCAGCAGTTACTCATGGGGCAGGGGGTCGATTGAAGCTTTCTTT. Encoded protein: CASSYSWGRGSIEAFF. The chain has TRBV6-5 and TRBJ1-1; 7 bases fit TRBD1. Germline V gives CDR1 MNHEY, CDR2 SVGAGI. The CDR3 consists of 16 residues. V dropped 0 bases and J dropped 7; count of bases not matched to a gene: 11.

The chain employs TRBV5-1 and TRBJ2-2; TRBD2 is a possible D gene (6 bases). Trimming took off 2 bases at V and 6 bases at J, with 14 bases between the two ends. Germline CDR1 is SGHRS and CDR2 is YFSETQ. CDR3 length: 15 amino acids. Here the CDR3 reads CASSLGGLFAGELFF. The CDR3 region has the DNA TGCGCCAGCAGCTTAGGAGGGCTGTTTGCCGGGGAGCTGTTTTTT.

The V gene is TRBV6-5, the J gene TRBJ2-7; D is ambiguous. Trimming pared 6 bases from V and 1 base from J, leaving 16 bases between. Germline values: CDR1 MNHEY, CDR2 SVGAGI. CDR3 size: 15 residues. For the CDR3, the DNA is TGTGCCAGCAGCCAATCATACAGTATATCCTACGAGCAGTACTTC. This encodes CASSQSYSISYEQYF.

The chain couples TRBV2 to TRBJ2-7, with 9 nucleotides matching TRBD1. J gave up 1 base and V 6 bases, and 7 bases lay outside the gene matches. The CDR3 consists of 15 residues. CDR1 SNHLY and CDR2 FYNNEI come from the germline V gene. CDR3 DNA: TGTGCCAGCAGACTTCCGGGACAGGGATCCTACGAGCAGTACTTC. Protein sequence: CASRLPGQGSYEQYF. The whole variable domain, remainder taken from reference TRBV2 and TRBJ2-7, is EPEVTQTPSHQVTQMGQEVILRCVPISNHLYFYWYRQILGQKVEFLVSFYNNEISEKSEIFDDQFSVERPDGSNFTLKIRSTKLEDSAMYFCASRLPGQGSYEQYFGPGTRLTVT.

This chain joins TRBV7-9 and TRBJ2-2; 14 bases are shared with TRBD2. The CDR3 has 17 residues. The J segment lost 6 bases and the V segment lost 5 bases, leaving 8 bases of the junction unmatched. The V gene's germline CDR1 is SEHNR and CDR2 FQNEAQ (reference sequence). The CDR3 coding sequence is TGTGCCAGCAGCGCAACCCTGACTAGCGGGAGGGCCGGGGAGCTGTTTTTT. It translates to CASSATLTSGRAGELFF.

The chain has TRBV4-3 and TRBJ2-3; D not resolved. Trimming left V 6 bases short and J 1 base short, with 14 bases between. The CDR3 sequence is 15 residues long. Germline CDR1 reads LGHNA; CDR2 reads YSLEER. In DNA form, the CDR3 reads TGCGCCAGCAGTCCTGCTTGGCAGGGCACAGATACGCAGTATTTT. Its protein product is CASSPAWQGTDTQYF.

The chain uses TRBV4-2 and TRBJ2-1; 8 bases are a match to TRBD2. The germline CDR1 and CDR2 sequences are LGHNA and YNFKEQ. Losses at the gene ends were 0 bases for V and 2 bases for J; bases not matched to a gene: 3. This CDR3 region has 16 residues. The CDR3 nucleotides are TGTGCCAGCAGCCAAGATTCGGGGGGGACCTACAATGAGCAGTTCTTC. Translated: CASSQDSGGTYNEQFF.

Concerning this clone itself: Sequence at one end of the junction differs from germline and may be a read error. The sample contains more than one DNA sequence encoding this CDR3. J is TRBJ1-6 and V is TRBV30; no firm D call. The CDR3 contains 13 residues. Germline assignment: CDR1 GTSNPN and CDR2 SVGIG (reference sequence). The CDR3 DNA follows: TGTGCCAACGGACTCAATAATCAGTCACCCCTACACTTT. This encodes CANGLNNQSPLHF.

The V call is TRBV6-4, the J call TRBJ2-3; no definite D call. Trimming pared 5 bases from V and 6 bases from J, leaving 18 bases between. CDR3 length equals 15 residues. Germline CDR1 and CDR2: MRHNA and SNTAGT. CDR3 coding DNA: TGTGCCAGCAGTTCACGGCCCGATGACACGGATACGCAGTATTTT. Translation gives CASSSRPDDTDTQYF.

The rearrangement links TRBV5-1 to TRBJ2-2; D is unclear. CDR3 length: 15 amino acids. The germline V gene has CDR1 SGHRS and CDR2 YFSETQ. Trimming took 4 bases from V and 1 from J, leaving 11 bases between them. The CDR3 region has the DNA TGCGCCAGCAGCCCAACCGCGTTGAACACCGGGGAGCTGTTTTTT. Translating gives CASSPTALNTGELFF.

V and J are TRBV5-1 and TRBJ1-2; 10 bases fit TRBD1. Germline V gene data show CDR1 as SGHRS and CDR2 as YFSETQ. The V and J ends lost 4 bases and 4 bases, in that order; junction bases with no gene match: 7. CDR3 length: 15 residues. CDR3 nucleotides: TGCGCCAGCAGCGCCGGACAGGGGGAAGGCTATGGCTACACCTTC. Residues: CASSAGQGEGYGYTF.